This TCR beta chain was sequenced in a study of shared clonotypes between healthy human individuals (dated by TCRdb to 2020 to 2021). For the study in its entirety: The cohort comprised a couple of women and a few men aged 18 to 49 years. For each donor, CD4 naive and CD4 memory were each given three plates, CD8 naive was given two plates, and CD8 memory was given one plate. The study deeply sequenced blood TCR repertoires of about 5 healthy adults to estimate repertoire size and the extent of clonotype sharing between individuals. Libraries were prepared and TCR repertoires were sequenced by different laboratories using diverse techniques, in order to increase sequencing depth and limit assay-specific biases. Leukapheresis yielded between about 0.94 and 8.9 billion PBMCs per donor. Points the paper makes about the study in general: Sharing across a few donors was observed for approximately 5% of naive CD4, 3% to 4% of naive CD8, over 2% of memory CD4, and roughly 0.43% of memory CD8 clonotypes. Sampling was limited to blood, and TCR repertoires in tissue likely differ from TCR repertoires in blood. Because the study included only a small number of donors, the genetic and exposure-history diversity represented was limited. Higher generation probabilities were observed for clonotypes shared by all four sorted-subset donors than for non-shared clonotypes. Estimated clonotype richness was generally larger for naive than for memory subsets. Based on pairwise subsampling, the degree of clonotype sharing among donors was expected to be affected by sequencing depth. Incomplete sequencing was indicated by rarefaction of sorted-subset datasets, despite the large sequencing depth.

About this clone: It lacks a known antigen. Per-base qualities were not stored, and no clone one base away is much larger.

Using the deep immunoSEQ assay, TCR CDR3 regions were amplified from genomic DNA by multiplex PCR. Extracted genomic DNA from each cell subset was distributed evenly across all wells of several immunoSEQ 96-well plates, and each plate was treated as a replicate. For sorted subsets, each replicate PCR was loaded with 200 ng genomic DNA, equivalent to about 30,000 T cell genomes. Purified libraries were quantified with a Qubit 3.0 fluorometer, sized on a Bioanalyzer 2100, and re-quantified with the KAPA Library Quantification kit. Every immunoSEQ 96-well plate was sequenced on a separate single-read 150-cycle Illumina NextSeq 550 flow cell. Under the source paper's analysis protocol: The immunoSEQ output contained only junctional sequences without quality scores, so filtering could not match that applied to full-length reads. Sequences were annotated with PyIR, a Python wrapper for IgBLAST v1.9, using IMGT germline references to assign V/J genes and CDR3. Reads were removed for weak V/J assignments (E-value above 1e-6), missing CDR3, stop codons, out-of-frame junctions, or ambiguous translated residues. V3J clonotypes were defined as sequences sharing the same inferred V gene, J gene, and CDR3 amino acid sequence. Percentage overlap between repertoires was calculated by dividing the number of shared unique clonotypes by the size of the smaller repertoire. Three approaches were used to assess repertoire richness: RTK rarefaction, the Chao1 estimator, and Recon v2.1 estimates of unobserved clonotypes. For all TCRbeta clonotypes obtained by the gDNA method from a few donors, generation probabilities were computed with OLGA. TCRdb limited this immuneACCESS table to in-frame rearrangements with V and J called. A share of clones is missing; checked studies link under half to unresolved V genes, and the rest is unexplained. That table furnishes V, J and clone size, whereas the DNA furnished D and trimming. Within this sample are over a million clones, with roughly 96% of them counted one time only. The ten most abundant clones make up roughly 1.1% of the sample.

The donors were healthy, HIV-negative adults with no recently reported acute infections or vaccinations. Only Caucasian adults living in Nashville, Tennessee, USA were represented among the donors. Magnetic negative selection was used to enrich CD4+ T cells, after which naive cells were positively selected on CD45RA and the negative fraction became the memory subset. After blood collection by leukapheresis, PBMCs were isolated using Ficoll-Histopaque density gradient centrifugation and then cryopreserved in the vapor phase of liquid nitrogen. Purity and quantity of every magnetically sorted T cell population were checked by analytical flow cytometry. Genomic DNA was isolated from each sorted fraction and quantified by UV absorbance on a Nanodrop 2000c. V drops 2 bases and J drops 6 bases, leaving 14 bases in between. The CDR1 and CDR2 encoded by the germline V gene (reference sequence) are LNHDA and SQIVND. The CDR3 measures 15 amino acids from cysteine to phenylalanine. This entry keeps only the CDR3 DNA: 45 bases, framed from base 1.

The sequenced sample consisted of naive CD4+ T cells sorted from blood. The cell subset or site label here, explained by the study, means: CD45RA+ positively selected. The TCR sequence derives from a man under 40 in good health. The chain was built from TRBV19 and TRBJ1-5, with the D segment identity uncertain. CDR3 protein: CASSIYDNKAQPQHF. In nucleotide form, the sequence is TGTGCCAGTAGTATATACGACAACAAGGCTCAGCCCCAGCATTTT.